This T cell receptor beta chain appears in the sequencing data of a study of regulatory T cells in long-lasting Graves disease. Study-wide results and caveats: Patients whose Graves' disease persisted exhibited lower TCR diversity than those newly diagnosed.

Germline CDR1 SGHVS, CDR2 FQNEAQ. The CDR3 spans 12 residues. Relying on iRepertoire HTBI primers and Arm-PCR of CDR3 regions, the team built TCR beta libraries. Original handling: Analysis of the samples identified under 80 TRBV and 14 TRBJ segments. Each CDR3 protein gets one entry after TCRdb re-called the multiplex PCR reads with MiXCR. The V and J calls and clone size come from TCRdb's table, not from the authors' own analysis. The data show about 460,000 distinct CDR3 sequences, about 20% seen once. About this clonotype: Its antigen is still unknown. At one end the junction does not follow the germline gene, possibly because of a read error.

Specified time point: persistent/refractory GD, antithyroid drugs over 5 years with positive TRAb. Researchers made the TCR library from RNA that was extracted from PBMCs. As a group, patients came from one endocrinology department in Xi'an, China. The rearrangement uses TRBV7-8 and TRBJ2-7; 7 bases fit TRBD1. The input for sequencing was peripheral blood mononuclear cells (PBMCs), taken when the disease was refractory, from a patient treated with antithyroid drugs. The TCR sequence derives from a female donor with Graves disease. For the CDR3, the DNA is TGCGCCAGGAGCTCGACAGGGAAGGAGCAGTACTTC. This translates into CARSSTGKEQYF.